What follows are 7 T cell receptor beta chains derived from one specimen sequenced in a study of Ad26.COV2.S vaccination and SARS-CoV-2 variants. Sequenced by immunoSEQ multiplex PCR; TCRdb stores in-frame clones only, minus some. This table holds approximately 250,000 clones, around 88% found once. Treatment noted: around 19 received Ad26.COV2.S at low or high dose, single or two shots; roughly 5 received placebo; per-sample allocation not given. Sampling occurred on day 63 after the first vaccine or placebo injection. Sequenced material: peripheral blood, taken in a trial of Ad26.COV2.S vaccine versus placebo. These receptors all come from a person aged 18-65 years who received the Ad26.COV2.S COVID-19 vaccine or a placebo.

The J gene is TRBJ2-5, the V gene TRBV7-2, with 13 bases that match TRBD2. This CDR3 has 15 amino acids. Germline CDR1 reads SGHTA; CDR2 reads FQGNSA. V lost 5 bases, J lost 5 bases, and 5 bases stayed unmatched. CDR3 sequence reads: CASSPILAGGETQYF. The CDR3 nucleotides read TGTGCCAGCAGCCCAATACTAGCGGGAGGGGAGACCCAGTACTTC.

The rearrangement links TRBV5-1 to TRBJ1-4, with TRBD1 matching over 9 bases. The CDR3 totals 16 residues. V dropped 2 bases and J dropped 6; count of bases not matched to a gene: 8. Germline CDR1 is SGHRS and CDR2 is YFSETQ. In DNA form, the CDR3 reads TGCGCCAGCAGCTTACAGGGGGCGAGGCGGGATGAAAAACTGTTTTTT. Protein product: CASSLQGARRDEKLFF.

The chain links TRBV27 to TRBJ1-6; D might be TRBD1 (5 bases). The CDR3 totals 14 residues. Germline CDR1 is MNHEY and CDR2 is SMNVEV (reference sequence). V lost 5 bases to trimming and J lost 2 bases, with 7 bases between them. CDR3 region: CASSPGTYNSPLHF. CDR3 coding DNA: TGTGCCAGCAGTCCAGGGACCTATAATTCACCCCTCCACTTT.

The rearrangement joins TRBV5-1 to TRBJ2-2, with 7 bases matching TRBD2. CDR1 is SGHRS and CDR2 is YFSETQ in the germline V gene. The length of the CDR3 is 16 residues. Trimming cost V 0 bases and J 3 bases; bases outside gene matches: 5. The CDR3: CASSLASGVDTGELFF. As DNA, the CDR3 is TGCGCCAGCAGCTTGGCCAGCGGGGTGGACACCGGGGAGCTGTTTTTT.

The chain carries TRBV6-5 and TRBJ1-6; D is possibly TRBD1 (5 bases). With 7 bases removed from V and 9 bases from J, the gap between germline ends came to 16 bases. The CDR3 length is 14 residues. The germline V gene has CDR1 MNHEY and CDR2 SVGAGI. The CDR3 is CASTGQSGGSPLHF. The CDR3 DNA sequence: TGTGCCAGCACCGGACAAAGCGGGGGTTCACCCCTCCACTTT.

V is TRBV7-8 and J is TRBJ1-1, with D unresolved. This CDR3 comprises 13 residues. Trimming pared 5 bases from V and 4 bases from J, leaving 11 bases between. In germline, CDR1 is SGHVS, CDR2 FQNEAQ. The CDR3 reads CASSPSVTTEAFF. The CDR3 DNA reads TGTGCCAGCAGCCCTTCCGTTACCACTGAAGCTTTCTTT.

This chain uses TRBV19 with TRBJ2-1; TRBD2 agrees at 10 bases. CDR3 length: 14 amino acids. The junction had 1 base not matched to a gene; V was cut back by 4 bases and J by 4 bases. Germline CDR1 LNHDA, CDR2 SQIVND (reference sequence). CDR3 loop: CASSTLAGYNEQFF. In DNA, the CDR3 is TGTGCCAGTAGTACACTAGCGGGATACAATGAGCAGTTCTTC.